This T cell receptor beta chain was documented in a study of shared clonotypes between healthy human individuals. Germline lookup yields CDR1 SGHAT and CDR2 FQNNGV. The CDR3 loop spans 19 amino acids. Trimming cost V 4 bases and J 0 bases; bases outside gene matches: 9. Findings and caveats of the study: Only a few donors were included, so the genetic and exposure-history diversity represented was limited. Clonotypes which were not shared had lower generation probabilities than clonotypes that all four donors shared.

With regard to this clone: The antigen is not known.

HIV-negative, healthy adults without recent acute infections or vaccinations were the donors. The repertoire was sequenced with immunoSEQ multiplex PCR; TCRdb's copy has only in-frame clones and lacks some. The repertoire holds 600,000 to 750,000 clones, with about nine tenths as singletons. The origin of this receptor is a man between 18 and 29 years old in good health. Some clones in this sample may be carry-over from other donors' samples. The V and J genes are TRBV11-2 and TRBJ2-7, with 16 bases aligning to TRBD2. The material sequenced was memory CD8+ T cells from PBMCs. Regarding subset: CD45RO+ cells pooled with CCR7-negative TemRA cells. The CDR3 nucleotides are TGTGCCAGCAGCTCCCCCGGGACTAGCGGGAGGGGAAGCTCCTACGAGCAGTACTTC. Encoded protein: CASSSPGTSGRGSSYEQYF.